This T cell receptor (beta chain) appears in the sequencing data of a study of cytomegalovirus exposure and HLA in healthy donors. The PCR contained 60 Vbeta and 13 Jbeta primers. The assay was immunoSEQ multiplex PCR, and TCRdb's table has in-frame clones only and misses some. The sample consists of fewer than 200,000 clones, 80% of them appearing once. Sequenced material: PBMCs. The origin of this receptor is a boy aged 5-17 years in good health and CMV-seronegative.

The chain's CDR3 is CASSFQGLRGETQYF. Written as DNA, the CDR3 is TGTGCCAGCAGTTTCCAGGGACTACGGGGAGAGACCCAGTACTTC. The J gene is TRBJ2-5, the V gene TRBV27; 7 nucleotides line up with TRBD2. The CDR3 is 15 amino acids. J lost 4 bases, V lost 3 bases, and 8 bases had no gene match. Germline CDR1 is MNHEY and CDR2 is SMNVEV (reference sequence).